The clone carrying this T cell receptor beta chain was detected many times. PCR was performed a second time for about 7 to 12 cycles using a sample-barcoded 5' primer and a J-beta primer mix. One entry per CDR3 protein results from TCRdb running MiXCR on the 5' RACE reads. The sample holds approximately 810,000 distinct CDR3 sequences, 25% to 35% seen once. This entry belongs to a study of blood T cells in healthy people across ages. The V gene's germline CDR1 is SGHRS and CDR2 YFSETQ. This CDR3 comprises 16 residues. The V end lost 2 bases, the J end lost 3 bases, and 16 bases lay between the germline ends.

This sequence joins TRBV5-1 and TRBJ2-3; D unclear. The TCR originated in a woman older than 75 in good health. Sequencing was carried out using blood. The CDR3 here is CASSLQYGFGTDTQYF. The CDR3 DNA reads as TGCGCCAGCAGCTTACAATATGGTTTCGGGACAGATACGCAGTATTTT.